This T cell receptor beta chain was profiled in a study of blood T cell repertoires in COVID-19. Overall study: The United States, Italy and Spain were the sources of the acute and convalescent COVID-19 samples.

Repertoires were generated with immunoSEQ multiplex PCR, while TCRdb's copy carries only in-frame clones and drops some. This sample has 80,000 or so clones, with more than 60% found just once. The germline V gene has CDR1 SNHLY and CDR2 FYNNEI. J gave up 5 bases and V 7 bases, and 7 bases lay outside the gene matches. This CDR3 contains 13 residues. This receptor was identified in a human donor in a cohort sampled during active COVID-19. What was sequenced was peripheral blood. This rearrangement joins TRBV2 to TRBJ2-5; 7 nucleotides align to TRBD2. In DNA form, the CDR3 reads TGTGCCAGCATTTGGGAGGGGACGGAGACCCAGTACTTC. Its translation is CASIWEGTETQYF. The full variable domain, its missing parts supplied by reference TRBV2 and TRBJ2-5, is EPEVTQTPSHQVTQMGQEVILRCVPISNHLYFYWYRQILGQKVEFLVSFYNNEISEKSEIFDDQFSVERPDGSNFTLKIRSTKLEDSAMYFCASIWEGTETQYFGPGTRLLVL.